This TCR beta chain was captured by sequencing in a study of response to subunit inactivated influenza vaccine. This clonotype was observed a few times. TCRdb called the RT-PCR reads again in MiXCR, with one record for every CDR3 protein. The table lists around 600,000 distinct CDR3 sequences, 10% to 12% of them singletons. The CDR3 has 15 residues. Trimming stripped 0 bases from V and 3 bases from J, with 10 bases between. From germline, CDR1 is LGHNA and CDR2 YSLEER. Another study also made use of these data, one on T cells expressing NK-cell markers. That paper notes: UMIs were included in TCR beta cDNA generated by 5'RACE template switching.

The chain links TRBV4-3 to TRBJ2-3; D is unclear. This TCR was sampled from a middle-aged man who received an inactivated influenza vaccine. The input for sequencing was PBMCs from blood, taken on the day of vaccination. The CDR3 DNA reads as TGCGCCAGCAGCCAAGATTGGAAGCCGACAGATACGCAGTATTTT. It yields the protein CASSQDWKPTDTQYF.